Presented here are 18 T cell receptor beta chains from one specimen sequenced in a study of CD8 T cells in ankylosing spondylitis. TCRdb re-analysed the 5' RACE reads in MiXCR, keeping a single row per CDR3 protein. The sample lists under 400,000 distinct CDR3 sequences, around 10% occurring once. The sequencing sample was made of blood, either unsorted or a sorted T cell fraction (not recorded which). These receptors came from a female donor with ankylosing spondylitis or in good health (not recorded which).

CDR3 nucleotide sequence: TGTGCCAGCAGCCCAGGGCGGTTAGGCACCGGGGAGCTGTTTTTT. This encodes CASSPGRLGTGELFF. The V and J genes are TRBV7-9 and TRBJ2-2, with TRBD1 as a possible D gene (5 bases). CDR1 and CDR2 (germline): SEHNR, FQNEAQ (reference sequence). The CDR3 extends over 15 amino acids. The V gene lost 5 bases and the J gene lost 4 bases, with 14 bases spanning the gap.

This clonotype was detected only once. This chain connects TRBV20-1 to TRBJ1-2; 10 bases match TRBD1. J was trimmed by 8 bases and V by 2 bases; bases with no gene match: 11. The germline V gene has CDR1 DFQATT and CDR2 SNEGSKA (reference sequence). This CDR3 is 15 amino acids long. CDR3 DNA sequence: TGCAGTGCTAGACCTCGGGACAGGGGCCTAGTGGGCTACACCTTC. Amino acid sequence: CSARPRDRGLVGYTF.

This clonotype was found many times. The V gene is TRBV27, the J gene TRBJ2-2; TRBD1 matches 8 bases. Germline CDR1 reads MNHEY; CDR2 reads SMNVEV (reference sequence). The ends lost 5 bases at V and 5 bases at J; junction bases unmatched: 10. The CDR3 sequence is 16 residues long. The CDR3 region is CASSPRQGRETGELFF. In DNA form, the CDR3 reads TGTGCCAGCAGTCCTAGACAGGGGCGGGAAACCGGGGAGCTGTTTTTT.

For the CDR3, the DNA is TGTGCCAGCCGGTACGAGGAGACCCAGTACTTC. Its translation: CASRYEETQYF. V is TRBV12-3 or TRBV12-4 and J is TRBJ2-5; D is undetermined. The ends were cut back, 8 bases at V and 5 bases at J, with 9 bases in the middle. CDR3 length: 11 amino acids.

The rearrangement links TRBV20-1 to TRBJ1-3; D possibly corresponds to TRBD1 (6 bases). CDR1 is DFQATT and CDR2 is SNEGSKA in the germline V gene (reference sequence). The CDR3 covers 15 residues. V lost 6 bases and J 0 bases, leaving 15 bases between the germline ends. In DNA form, the CDR3 reads TGCAGTGCCAAAACCGGGACACCCTCTGGAAACACCATATATTTT. Protein product: CSAKTGTPSGNTIYF.

Points on this clonotype: The junction and the germline gene differ at one end; a read error may be behind it. V is TRBV20-1 and J is TRBJ1-2, with a tentative D call TRBD1 (5 bases). Looked up from germline, CDR1 is DFQATT and CDR2 is SNEGSKA (reference sequence). CDR3 size: 16 residues. CDR3 DNA: TGCAGTGCTAGAGGGCCAGGGCTAGAGACCAACTTTGGCGACACCTTC. The encoded protein is CSARGPGLETNFGDTF.

This clonotype was picked up many times. The J gene is TRBJ2-4, the V gene TRBV9, with D unclear. CDR1 SGDLS and CDR2 YYNGEE come from the germline V gene. Trimming took 0 bases from V and 0 from J, leaving 4 bases between them. This CDR3 contains 14 residues. CDR3 sequence reads: CASSVGSAKNIQYF. The CDR3 nucleotides are TGTGCCAGCAGCGTAGGTTCAGCCAAAAACATTCAGTACTTC.

In its sample, this clonotype was seen a few times. The rearrangement joins TRBV24-1 to TRBJ1-1; D possibly corresponds to TRBD1 (6 bases). The germline gives CDR1 KGHDR, CDR2 SFDVKD. V dropped 8 bases and J dropped 1 base, with 10 bases sitting between them. This CDR3 has 13 residues. For the CDR3, the DNA is TGTGCCACCACTACAGGGACGAACACTGAAGCTTTCTTT. Translation: CATTTGTNTEAFF.

The CDR3 nucleotides are TGCAGTGCTAGAGTAGGTGACAGGGTCTACGAGCAGTACTTC. It codes for CSARVGDRVYEQYF. The chain carries TRBV20-1 and TRBJ2-7; 7 nucleotides line up with TRBD1. Germline loops: CDR1 DFQATT, CDR2 SNEGSKA (reference sequence). The trim removed 1 base at V and 3 bases at J, leaving 6 bases unmatched. CDR3 length: 14 amino acids.

Only a few counts were recorded for this clonotype. The CDR3 sequence is CASSQLRTGLDTQYF. In nucleotides, the CDR3 is TGCGCCAGCAGCCAACTTCGGACAGGGTTAGATACGCAGTATTTT. The gene calls are TRBV4-1 and TRBJ2-3; 8 bases match TRBD1. This CDR3 region has 15 residues. J was trimmed by 5 bases and V by 2 bases; bases with no gene match: 6. Per the germline V gene, CDR1 is MGHRA and CDR2 is YSYEKL.

The rearrangement uses TRBV15 and TRBJ2-2; weak D call: TRBD1 (6 bases). The CDR3 consists of 17 residues. Trimming stripped 0 bases from V and 0 bases from J, with 11 bases between. The germline CDR1 and CDR2 sequences are LNHNV and YYDKDF (reference sequence). For the CDR3, the DNA is TGTGCCACCAGCAGAGACAGGGGCACCGCGAACACCGGGGAGCTGTTTTTT. Translating gives CATSRDRGTANTGELFF.

This clonotype was seen repeatedly, ten times or more. The V and J genes are TRBV24-1 and TRBJ1-6; D is perhaps TRBD1 (6 bases). CDR1 and CDR2 from the germline V gene are KGHDR and SFDVKD. Trimming removed 12 bases from V and 8 bases from J, with 34 bases in between. The CDR3 extends over 19 amino acids. The CDR3 protein is CAHPEDRYQLGGTDSPLHF. Here the CDR3 DNA reads TGTGCCCATCCGGAAGACAGGTACCAATTGGGTGGTACAGATTCACCCCTCCACTTT.

This clonotype was observed a handful of times. The CDR3 protein is CASQGQNTEAFF. The CDR3 DNA sequence: TGTGCCAGCCAGGGACAGAACACTGAAGCTTTCTTT. V and J are TRBV12-3 or TRBV12-4 and TRBJ1-1; a weak D match, TRBD1 (6 bases). Trimming left V 8 bases short and J 1 base short, with 8 bases between. This CDR3 contains 12 residues.

This clonotype was counted between two and nine times. CDR3 nucleotide sequence: TGCAGTGCTTTATCAAGGGCCGCCTACGAGCAGTACTTC. Protein sequence: CSALSRAAYEQYF. The gene calls are TRBV20-1 and TRBJ2-7, with D hard to call. The CDR3 has 13 residues. The V and J ends lost 5 bases and 2 bases respectively, with 13 bases between them. Germline-derived CDR1 and CDR2 are DFQATT and SNEGSKA (reference sequence).

The J gene is TRBJ2-3, the V gene TRBV5-1; TRBD2 matches 7 bases. This CDR3 spans 15 amino acids. Germline-derived CDR1 and CDR2 are SGHRS and YFSETQ. The junction had 10 bases not matched to a gene; V was cut back by 9 bases and J by 0 bases. CDR3 loop: CATKPGGTSTDTQYF. DNA of the CDR3: TGCGCCACAAAGCCCGGGGGGACTAGCACAGATACGCAGTATTTT.

This clonotype was picked up a small number of times. The chain uses TRBV3-1 and TRBJ1-1; TRBD1 might be the D (6 bases). The CDR3 sequence is 14 residues long. Germline lookup yields CDR1 LGHDT and CDR2 YNNKEL (reference sequence). Trimming took off 4 bases at V and 1 base at J, with 10 bases between the two ends. CDR3 DNA sequence: TGTGCCAGCAGCCGAACACAGGGGAACACTGAAGCTTTCTTT. It translates to CASSRTQGNTEAFF.

This clonotype was recorded many times. The J gene is TRBJ2-4, the V gene TRBV12-3 or TRBV12-4; TRBD2 matches 7 bases. The V and J ends lost 6 bases and 0 bases, in that order; junction bases with no gene match: 5. CDR3 length equals 15 residues. The CDR3 DNA sequence: TGTGCCAGCAGCTTGGGGAGGGCAGCCAAAAACATTCAGTACTTC. This translates into CASSLGRAAKNIQYF.

This clonotype showed up many times. The chain joins TRBV12-3 or TRBV12-4 to TRBJ2-2; possibly TRBD1 for D (6 bases). Deletions cut 6 bases from V and 5 bases from J, with 16 bases between. This CDR3 region has 15 residues. This chain's CDR3 is CASRRDILLTGELFF. The CDR3 DNA reads as TGTGCCAGCAGACGGGACATACTGCTGACCGGGGAGCTGTTTTTT.